The rows below give T cell receptor beta chains drawn from one sample of a study of CD8+CD57+ T cells in acquired aplastic anemia. TCRdb itself ran the reads through MiXCR, one entry per CDR3 protein. The profile covers around 21,000 distinct CDR3 sequences, with approximately 39% appearing a single time and around 87% taken by the ten largest. The sequencing input was CD8+CD57+ T cells sorted from PBMCs. The source is a human donor with aplastic anemia. Each CDR3 is given with its conserved first and last residue. The order of the fields is clone size, J gene, V gene, D gene, CDR3 protein, CDR3 DNA. The D gene is left open where the match is weak. A clone size is listed for some rows: how often the clone was seen (once, few, many), or a class if it is expanded.

clone_size: many; j_call: TRBJ2-1; v_call: TRBV27; d_call: TRBD2; cdr3_aa: CASSLLTSAGLDVNEQFF; cdr3_nt: TGTGCCAGCAGTTTATTGACCTCCGCGGGACTAGATGTGAATGAGCAGTTCTTC
clone_size: few; j_call: TRBJ2-3; v_call: TRBV6-1; d_call: NA; cdr3_aa: CASSEAGAASSTDTQYF; cdr3_nt: TGTGCCAGCAGTGAAGCCGGGGCAGCCTCTAGCACAGATACGCAGTATTTT
clone_size: many; j_call: TRBJ1-1; v_call: TRBV27; d_call: NA; cdr3_aa: CASRTNTEAFF; cdr3_nt: TGTGCCAGCAGAACAAACACTGAAGCTTTCTTT
clone_size: NA; j_call: TRBJ2-3; v_call: TRBV5-6; d_call: NA; cdr3_aa: CASSYGTNTDTQYF; cdr3_nt: TGTGCCAGCAGCTACGGGACAAACACAGATACGCAGTATTTT
clone_size: few; j_call: TRBJ2-1; v_call: TRBV20-1; d_call: TRBD2; cdr3_aa: CSATLKTSGRYYNEQFF; cdr3_nt: TGCAGTGCTACCCTCAAGACTAGCGGGAGATACTACAATGAGCAGTTCTTC
clone_size: few; j_call: TRBJ2-5; v_call: TRBV20-1; d_call: TRBD2; cdr3_aa: CSAMGRGVGETQYF; cdr3_nt: TGCAGTGCTATGGGGCGGGGGGTCGGGGAGACCCAGTACTTC
clone_size: once; j_call: TRBJ1-1; v_call: TRBV7-9; d_call: NA; cdr3_aa: CASSFKGHTEAFF; cdr3_nt: TGTGCCAGCAGCTTCAAGGGGCACACTGAAGCTTTCTTT
clone_size: NA; j_call: TRBJ2-1; v_call: TRBV6-5; d_call: TRBD2; cdr3_aa: CASSAGTSVSYNEQFF; cdr3_nt: TGTGCCAGCAGCGCCGGGACTAGCGTGTCCTACAATGAGCAGTTCTTC
clone_size: few; j_call: TRBJ2-5; v_call: TRBV7-9; d_call: NA; cdr3_aa: CASSLASGALETQYF; cdr3_nt: TGTGCCAGCAGCTTAGCGTCGGGGGCCTTAGAGACCCAGTACTTC
clone_size: NA; j_call: TRBJ1-5; v_call: TRBV4-1; d_call: NA; cdr3_aa: CASSPFEGDDQPQHF; cdr3_nt: TGCGCCAGCAGCCCGTTTGAAGGGGATGATCAGCCCCAGCATTTT